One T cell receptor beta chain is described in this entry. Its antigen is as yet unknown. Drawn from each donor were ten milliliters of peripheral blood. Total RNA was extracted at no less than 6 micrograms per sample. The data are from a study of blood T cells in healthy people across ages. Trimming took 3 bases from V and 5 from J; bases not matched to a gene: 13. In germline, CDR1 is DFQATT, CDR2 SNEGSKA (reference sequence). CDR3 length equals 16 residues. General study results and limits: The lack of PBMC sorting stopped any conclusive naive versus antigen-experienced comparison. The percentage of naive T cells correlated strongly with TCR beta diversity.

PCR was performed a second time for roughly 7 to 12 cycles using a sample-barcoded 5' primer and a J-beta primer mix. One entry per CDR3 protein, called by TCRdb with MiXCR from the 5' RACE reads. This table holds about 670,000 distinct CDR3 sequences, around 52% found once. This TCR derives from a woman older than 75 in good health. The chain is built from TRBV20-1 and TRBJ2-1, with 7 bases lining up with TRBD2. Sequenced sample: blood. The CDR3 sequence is CSASGSVSRGDNEQFF. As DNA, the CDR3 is TGCAGTGCTAGTGGTTCCGTTTCCCGGGGGGACAATGAGCAGTTCTTC.